This T cell receptor (beta chain) was obtained from a study of shared clonotypes between healthy human individuals. CD45RO-negative cells were positively selected for CCR7, leaving out terminally differentiated effector memory CD45RA+ cells. Only one count was recorded for this clone. The CDR3 contains 16 residues. Germline CDR1 is SGHTS and CDR2 is YDEGEE. V dropped 1 base and J dropped 0; count of bases not matched to a gene: 6. Sequencing was performed with immunoSEQ multiplex PCR; in TCRdb, only in-frame clones are kept and a portion is missing. The table records roughly 2,000,000 clones, about 95% of them present only once.

This chain uses TRBV5-8 with TRBJ1-1, with 7 bases aligning to TRBD1. The sequenced sample consisted of naive CD8+ T cells sorted from blood. This TCR was sampled from a young man in good health. The CDR3 DNA reads as TGTGCCAGCAGCTTGTGGACAGGCTCTATGAACACTGAAGCTTTCTTT. Translating it yields CASSLWTGSMNTEAFF.